This TCR beta chain was recorded in a study of OX40 agonist ivuxolimab in advanced cancers. Study-level background: Partial responses occurred in Three dose-escalation patients, one with hepatocellular carcinoma and two with cutaneous melanoma.

Collection of blood occurred at baseline, at cycle 4 day 1, and at cycle 7 day 1. Assay used: immunoSEQ multiplex PCR; TCRdb lists only in-frame clones, some missing. The data show 14,000 or so clones, with around 80% seen just once and less than 20% held by the top ten. This clone was found a few times. At the DNA level, this CDR3 is encoded by other sequences in the same sample as well. This clonotype was sampled from an adult with an advanced solid tumor such as melanoma, head and neck, liver or kidney cancer. The specimen was CD4+ or CD8+ T cells sorted from blood, collected in a trial of the OX40 agonist ivuxolimab.

This CDR3 reads CAWSVQDYPGTQYF. The CDR3 DNA is TGTGCCTGGAGTGTACAGGACTACCCTGGGACCCAGTACTTC. V gene TRBV30 combines with J gene TRBJ2-5; D is perhaps TRBD2 (6 bases). Between the trimmed V and J ends, which lost 0 bases and 7 bases, there was a span of 15 bases. CDR3 length: 14 residues. The germline CDR1 and CDR2 sequences are GTSNPN and SVGIG (reference sequence).